This entry lists 25 T cell receptor beta chains sequenced from one sample in a study of T-cell memory formation after mild COVID-19. TCRdb fed the 5' RACE reads into MiXCR, producing one record per CDR3 protein. The sample consists of 68,000 or so distinct CDR3 sequences, over 15% of them appearing once. The sequencing input was PBMCs or a T cell subset sorted from them (not recorded which). These TCRs come from an adult woman who had mild COVID-19 (a few samples of this study predate the infection). Cell type and time point are not known.

This clonotype appeared a few times. This sequence joins TRBV4-1 and TRBJ2-3; D gene uncertain. Deletions cut 1 base from V and 3 bases from J, with 11 bases between. The CDR3 runs 15 residues. Germline-derived CDR1 and CDR2 are MGHRA and YSYEKL. In nucleotides, the CDR3 is TGCGCCAGCAGCCAAGCATACAAGTTAACAGATACGCAGTATTTT. Its translation: CASSQAYKLTDTQYF.

This chain connects TRBV7-9 to TRBJ2-7, with 10 bases that match TRBD2. The junction had 7 bases not matched to a gene; V was cut back by 5 bases and J by 3 bases. The CDR3 has 15 residues. CDR1 and CDR2 from the germline V gene are SEHNR and FQNEAQ (reference sequence). The DNA of the CDR3 is TGTGCCAGCAGCAAAACCGGGACTAGCGACTACGAGCAGTACTTC. The encoded protein is CASSKTGTSDYEQYF.

The table lists this clonotype with a few counts. The V gene is TRBV6-5, the J gene TRBJ2-1; D gene uncertain. The CDR3 has 13 amino acids. V gave up 3 bases and J gave up 6 bases, with 9 bases separating them. Germline V gene data show CDR1 as MNHEY and CDR2 as SVGAGI. The CDR3 coding sequence is TGTGCCAGCAGTTATAGGGCTAGCAATGAGCAGTTCTTC. Amino acid sequence: CASSYRASNEQFF.

This clonotype showed up just a few times. This chain connects TRBV9 to TRBJ1-1; D is possibly TRBD1 (6 bases). The CDR3 contains 15 residues. V lost 3 bases and J lost 1, with 13 bases in between. Germline assignment: CDR1 SGDLS and CDR2 YYNGEE. The CDR3 nucleotides read TGTGCCAGCAGCGCCCACGGACAGTCGAACACTGAAGCTTTCTTT. This translates into CASSAHGQSNTEAFF.

This clonotype was counted only a few times. V is TRBV29-1 and J is TRBJ2-7; 8 bases fit TRBD2. Per the germline V gene, CDR1 is SQVTM and CDR2 is ANQGSEA. The CDR3 is 16 residues long. Trimming at V came to 1 base and at J to 0 bases, leaving 8 bases not matched to a gene. The DNA for the CDR3 is TGCAGCGTTGAAGCGGGCCTAGCGGGCCTCTCCTACGAGCAGTACTTC. Residues: CSVEAGLAGLSYEQYF.

Only a few counts were recorded for this clonotype. The chain couples TRBV7-8 to TRBJ2-7, with a tentative D call TRBD2 (5 bases). V lost 3 bases, J lost 7 bases, and 10 bases lay in between. CDR1 and CDR2 from the germline V gene are SGHVS and FQNEAQ. This CDR3 comprises 12 residues. The CDR3 sequence: CASSFTRAEQYF. Written as DNA, the CDR3 is TGTGCCAGCAGCTTTACTAGGGCAGAGCAGTACTTC.

In this sample, this clonotype turned up many times. Written as DNA, the CDR3 is TGCAGTGCTAGAGGGGTCTCCTACGAGCAGTACTTC. This gives the protein CSARGVSYEQYF. The chain combines TRBV20-1 with TRBJ2-7; no clear D gene. The V end was cut by 1 base, the J end by 0 bases, with 4 bases between. The germline gives CDR1 DFQATT, CDR2 SNEGSKA (reference sequence). CDR3 length: 12 amino acids.

This clonotype has ten or more counts. V and J are TRBV12-3 or TRBV12-4 and TRBJ2-1; D might be TRBD2 (5 bases). V was shortened by 1 base and J by 7 bases, with 11 bases between the two germline ends. The CDR3 extends over 14 amino acids. The CDR3: CASSLVRAKNEQFF. The DNA of the CDR3 is TGTGCCAGCAGTTTAGTGAGGGCGAAAAATGAGCAGTTCTTC.

The chain couples TRBV25-1 to TRBJ2-1; D remains unclear. Germline values: CDR1 MGHDK, CDR2 SYGVNS. This CDR3 comprises 10 residues. Trimming took off 3 bases at V and 10 bases at J, with 4 bases between the two ends. As DNA, the CDR3 is TGTGCCAGCAGTGACGGGGAGCAGTTCTTC. Its translation: CASSDGEQFF.

This clonotype was recorded a few times. The J gene is TRBJ1-1, the V gene TRBV27; tentative D call: TRBD1 (6 bases). V was cut by 0 bases and J by 5 bases, with 16 bases left in between. Germline-derived CDR1 and CDR2 are MNHEY and SMNVEV (reference sequence). CDR3 length: 16 amino acids. This chain's CDR3 is CASSLSAGGLGTEAFF. In DNA, the CDR3 is TGTGCCAGCAGTTTATCGGCGGGGGGGCTCGGAACTGAAGCTTTCTTT.

The genes are TRBV12-3 or TRBV12-4 and TRBJ2-3, with a possible D match to TRBD2 (7 bases). The CDR3 is 14 residues long. V was pared by 6 bases and J by 5 bases, with 15 bases between. CDR3 in amino acids: CASRLGGAIDTQYF. CDR3 DNA: TGTGCCAGCAGACTAGGGGGGGCAATAGATACGCAGTATTTT.

Points on this clonotype: This CDR3 is missing its conserved last phenylalanine or tryptophan, likely due to a read error. This chain links TRBV10-3 with TRBJ2-7; D perhaps matches TRBD2 (6 bases). The CDR3 covers 14 residues. Trimming removed 5 bases at V and 6 bases at J, with 17 bases between. The germline V gene encodes CDR1 ENHRY and CDR2 SYGVKD. As DNA, the CDR3 is TGTGCCATCAGTTCCGGGCCCCGGGAGATCGAGCAGTACTTA. This codes for CAISSGPREIEQYL.

This clonotype was picked up a small number of times. The chain has TRBV9 and TRBJ2-2, with D unresolved. The CDR3 runs to 14 residues. V was pared by 0 bases and J by 6 bases, with 9 bases between. Germline-derived CDR1 and CDR2 are SGDLS and YYNGEE. CDR3 sequence: CASSVALGPGELFF. The DNA for the CDR3 is TGTGCCAGCAGCGTAGCTCTGGGCCCCGGGGAGCTGTTTTTT.

This clonotype was counted ten times or more. V gene TRBV7-8 combines with J gene TRBJ2-3, with D unclear. This CDR3 is 15 amino acids long. Trimming stripped 1 base from V and 1 base from J, with 9 bases between. Germline V CDR1 and CDR2: SGHVS, FQNEAQ. The CDR3 protein is CASSLGQSRTDTQYF. CDR3 DNA sequence: TGTGCCAGCAGCTTAGGGCAGAGCCGCACAGATACGCAGTATTTT.

This clonotype was counted between two and nine times. The chain employs TRBV5-4 and TRBJ2-1; D ambiguous. The CDR3 is 15 amino acids. Germline-derived CDR1 and CDR2 are SGHNT and YYREEE (reference sequence). The V and J ends lost 7 bases and 3 bases respectively, with 17 bases between them. CDR3 in DNA: TGTGCCAGCGTATCCCACTCGGATGACTACAATGAGCAGTTCTTC. It yields the protein CASVSHSDDYNEQFF.

This clonotype turned up a few times. The chain recombines TRBV5-6 with TRBJ2-7; no clear D gene. The CDR3 covers 16 residues. CDR1 and CDR2 (germline): SGHDT, YYEEEE. Trimming took off 4 bases at V and 2 bases at J, with 19 bases between the two ends. The DNA for the CDR3 is TGTGCCAGCAGCCCCCGGACGGACGTACTTCCCTACGAGCAGTACTTC. It codes for CASSPRTDVLPYEQYF.

This clonotype was seen a few times. The rearrangement links TRBV7-8 to TRBJ2-7, with TRBD2 identical over 11 bases. Germline V gene sequence: CDR1 SGHVS, CDR2 FQNEAQ. This CDR3 has 14 residues. The V and J ends lost 5 bases and 7 bases, in that order; junction bases with no gene match: 7. The CDR3 protein is CASSQPGLAEEQYF. CDR3 nucleotide sequence: TGTGCCAGCAGCCAGCCGGGACTAGCGGAGGAGCAGTACTTC.

The chain employs TRBV30 and TRBJ1-4, with D uncertain. V was pared by 8 bases and J by 1 base, with 14 bases between. Germline V gene lookup returns CDR1 GTSNPN and CDR2 SVGIG (reference sequence). The CDR3 is 14 amino acids. The CDR3 DNA is TGTGCCGGTACCGTTCAAGGAACTAATGAAAAACTGTTTTTT. It codes for CAGTVQGTNEKLFF.

This chain links TRBV2 with TRBJ2-1; D is unresolved. V was shortened by 6 bases and J by 1 base, with 10 bases between the two germline ends. CDR1 is SNHLY, CDR2 FYNNEI, per germline. The CDR3 covers 14 residues. The CDR3 loop is CASRSGESYNEQFF. The DNA for the CDR3 is TGTGCCAGCAGGTCTGGGGAATCCTACAATGAGCAGTTCTTC.

This clonotype was observed a handful of times. The genes are TRBV5-1 and TRBJ2-2, with 7 bases lining up with TRBD1. V shed 3 bases and J 2 bases; nucleotides not matched to a gene: 4. The V gene's germline CDR1 is SGHRS and CDR2 YFSETQ. The CDR3 runs to 15 residues. CDR3 sequence: CASSSGTDNTGELFF. CDR3 sequence (DNA): TGCGCCAGCAGCTCCGGGACAGATAACACCGGGGAGCTGTTTTTT.

The V gene is TRBV4-3, the J gene TRBJ2-2; D may match TRBD1 or TRBD2 (5 bases each). The V gene's germline CDR1 is LGHNA and CDR2 YSLEER. The CDR3 covers 16 residues. V gave up 0 bases and J gave up 5 bases, with 13 bases separating them. The CDR3 spells CASSQERGDGTGELFF. The DNA for the CDR3 is TGCGCCAGCAGCCAAGAGAGGGGAGATGGGACCGGGGAGCTGTTTTTT.

This clonotype was seen more than once but under ten times. The rearrangement links TRBV5-1 to TRBJ1-1; no definite D call. The V and J ends lost 1 base and 2 bases respectively, with 6 bases between them. The CDR3 is 13 amino acids. Germline CDR1 SGHRS, CDR2 YFSETQ. CDR3 sequence: CASSLTDNTEAFF. Here the CDR3 DNA reads TGCGCCAGCAGCTTGACAGATAACACTGAAGCTTTCTTT.

The V and J genes are TRBV11-2 and TRBJ2-1; possible D gene TRBD2, 6 bases. The V gene lost 2 bases and the J gene lost 8 bases, with 10 bases spanning the gap. This CDR3 is 13 amino acids long. Germline values: CDR1 SGHAT, CDR2 FQNNGV. The DNA for the CDR3 is TGTGCCAGCAGCTTAAGGAGGGCCGATGAGCAGTTCTTC. Translating it yields CASSLRRADEQFF.

This chain uses TRBV6-5 with TRBJ2-7, with TRBD2 as a possible D gene (6 bases). Trimming stripped 2 bases from V and 4 bases from J, with 12 bases between. The CDR3 contains 14 residues. Germline V lookup: CDR1 MNHEY, CDR2 SVGAGI. The CDR3 protein is CASSYEAGGYEQYF. The CDR3 DNA sequence: TGTGCCAGCAGTTACGAAGCGGGCGGGTACGAGCAGTACTTC.

The V and J genes are TRBV7-8 and TRBJ2-5, with D perhaps TRBD1 or TRBD2 (5 bases each). The CDR3 sequence is 15 residues long. V gave up 5 bases and J gave up 1 base, with 14 bases separating them. Germline V gives CDR1 SGHVS, CDR2 FQNEAQ. This CDR3 is CASSRRDVRQETQYF. The DNA for the CDR3 is TGTGCCAGCAGCCGCCGGGACGTACGCCAAGAGACCCAGTACTTC. The full variable domain, completed using reference TRBV7-8 and TRBJ2-5, is GAGVSQSPRYKVAKRGQDVALRCDPISGHVSLFWYQQALGQGPEFLTYFQNEAQLDKSGLPSDRFFAERPEGSVSTLKIQRTQQEDSAVYLCASSRRDVRQETQYFGPGTRLLVL.